The source of this T cell receptor (beta chain) is a study of blood T cell repertoires in COVID-19. TCRdb's copy holds only in-frame clones and misses some; the assay was immunoSEQ multiplex PCR. The sample has 150,000 to 200,000 clones; 84% are singletons. From germline, CDR1 is LNHDA and CDR2 SQIVND (reference sequence). There are 14 residues in the CDR3. V lost 3 bases to trimming and J lost 14 bases; unmatched junction nucleotides: 8. The chain is built from TRBV19 and TRBJ1-6; 9 bases agree with TRBD1. Input material: PBMCs or T cells enriched from blood (not recorded which). This TCR derives from a man aged 50 to 59 who had recovered from COVID-19. The CDR3 coding sequence is TGTGCCAGTAGTATTGCCTCGGGACAGGGATCCCTCCACTTT. Its protein product is CASSIASGQGSLHF.